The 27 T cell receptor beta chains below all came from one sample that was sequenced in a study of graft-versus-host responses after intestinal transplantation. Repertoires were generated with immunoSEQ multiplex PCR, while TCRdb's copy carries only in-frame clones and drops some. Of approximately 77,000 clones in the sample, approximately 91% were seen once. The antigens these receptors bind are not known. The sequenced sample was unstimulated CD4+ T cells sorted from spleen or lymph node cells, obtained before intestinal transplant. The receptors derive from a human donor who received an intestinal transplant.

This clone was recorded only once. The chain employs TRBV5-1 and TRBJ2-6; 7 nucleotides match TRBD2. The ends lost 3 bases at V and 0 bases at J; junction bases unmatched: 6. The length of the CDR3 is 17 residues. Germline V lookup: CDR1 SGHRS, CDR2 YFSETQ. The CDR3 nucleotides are TGCGCCAGCAGCTCGACTAGCTCCAGCTCTGGGGCCAACGTCCTGACTTTC. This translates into CASSSTSSSSGANVLTF.

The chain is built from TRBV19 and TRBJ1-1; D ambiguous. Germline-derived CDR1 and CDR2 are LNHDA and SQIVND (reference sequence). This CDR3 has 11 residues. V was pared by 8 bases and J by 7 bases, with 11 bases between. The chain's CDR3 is CASQGGHEAFF. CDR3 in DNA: TGTGCCAGTCAAGGAGGGCATGAAGCTTTCTTT. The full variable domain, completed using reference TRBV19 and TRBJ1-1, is DGGITQSPKYLFRKEGQNVTLSCEQNLNHDAMYWYRQDPGQGLRLIYYSQIVNDFQKGDIAEGYSVSREKKESFPLTVTSAQKNPTAFYLCASQGGHEAFFGQGTRLTVV.

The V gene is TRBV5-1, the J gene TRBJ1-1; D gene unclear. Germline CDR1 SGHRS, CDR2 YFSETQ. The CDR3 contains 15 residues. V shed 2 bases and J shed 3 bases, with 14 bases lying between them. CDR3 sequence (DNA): TGCGCCAGCAGCTTTGAGTCGGGGAGGTACACTGAAGCTTTCTTT. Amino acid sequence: CASSFESGRYTEAFF.

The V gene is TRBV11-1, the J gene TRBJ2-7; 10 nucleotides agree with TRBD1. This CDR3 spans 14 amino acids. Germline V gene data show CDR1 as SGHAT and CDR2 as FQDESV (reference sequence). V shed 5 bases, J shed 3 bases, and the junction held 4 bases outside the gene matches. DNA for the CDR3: TGTGCCAGCAGCCGGGGGACAGGGGTCTACGAGCAGTACTTC. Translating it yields CASSRGTGVYEQYF.

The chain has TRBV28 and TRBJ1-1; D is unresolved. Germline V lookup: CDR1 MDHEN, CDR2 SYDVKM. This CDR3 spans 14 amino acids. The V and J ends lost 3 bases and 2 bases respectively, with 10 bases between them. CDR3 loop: CASSFQRENTEAFF. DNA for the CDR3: TGTGCCAGCAGTTTTCAGCGGGAAAACACTGAAGCTTTCTTT.

In DNA, the CDR3 is TGTGCCAGCTCACCAGGGCTCCTAAGCTCCTACAATGAGCAGTTCTTC. Translation: CASSPGLLSSYNEQFF. This chain uses TRBV18 with TRBJ2-1, with D hard to call. Germline CDR1 KGHSH, CDR2 LQKENI. This CDR3 has 16 amino acids. V lost 2 bases and J 0 bases, leaving 11 bases between the germline ends.

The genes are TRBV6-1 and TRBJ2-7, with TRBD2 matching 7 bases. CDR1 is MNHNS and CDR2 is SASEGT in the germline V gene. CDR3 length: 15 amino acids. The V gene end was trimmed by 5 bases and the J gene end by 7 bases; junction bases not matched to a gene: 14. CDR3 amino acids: CASSPLQRSGGEQYF. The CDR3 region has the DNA TGTGCCAGCAGTCCCCTACAGCGGTCGGGGGGAGAGCAGTACTTC.

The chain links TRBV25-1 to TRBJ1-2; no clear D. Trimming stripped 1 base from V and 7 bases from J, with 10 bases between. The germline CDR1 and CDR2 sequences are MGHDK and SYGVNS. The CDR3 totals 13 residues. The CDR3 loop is CASSEFGLGGYTF. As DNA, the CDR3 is TGTGCCAGCAGTGAATTCGGACTGGGTGGCTACACCTTC.

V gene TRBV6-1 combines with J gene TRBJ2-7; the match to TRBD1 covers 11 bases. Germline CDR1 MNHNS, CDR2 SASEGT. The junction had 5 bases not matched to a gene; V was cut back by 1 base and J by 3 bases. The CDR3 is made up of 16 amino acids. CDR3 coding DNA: TGTGCCAGCAGTGAAGAGGACAGGGGGCTGAACTACGAGCAGTACTTC. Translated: CASSEEDRGLNYEQYF.

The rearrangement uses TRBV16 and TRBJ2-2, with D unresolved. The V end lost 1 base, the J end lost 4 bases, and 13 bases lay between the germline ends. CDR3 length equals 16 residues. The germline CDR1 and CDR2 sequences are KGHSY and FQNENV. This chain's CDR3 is CASSQLPASGTGELFF. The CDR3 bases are TGTGCCAGCAGCCAATTACCCGCTTCGGGCACCGGGGAGCTGTTTTTT.

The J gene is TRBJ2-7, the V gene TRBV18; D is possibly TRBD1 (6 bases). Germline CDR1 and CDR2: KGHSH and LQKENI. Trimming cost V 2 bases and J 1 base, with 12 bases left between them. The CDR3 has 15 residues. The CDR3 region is CASSPTGRVSYEQYF. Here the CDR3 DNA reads TGTGCCAGCTCACCAACAGGGAGAGTTTCCTACGAGCAGTACTTC.

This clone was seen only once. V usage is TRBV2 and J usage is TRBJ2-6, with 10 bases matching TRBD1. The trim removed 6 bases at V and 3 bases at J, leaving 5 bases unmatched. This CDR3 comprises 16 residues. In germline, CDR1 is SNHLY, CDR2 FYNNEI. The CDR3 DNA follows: TGTGCCAGCAGCCAGGACAGGGGGTTTGGGGCCAACGTCCTGACTTTC. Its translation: CASSQDRGFGANVLTF.

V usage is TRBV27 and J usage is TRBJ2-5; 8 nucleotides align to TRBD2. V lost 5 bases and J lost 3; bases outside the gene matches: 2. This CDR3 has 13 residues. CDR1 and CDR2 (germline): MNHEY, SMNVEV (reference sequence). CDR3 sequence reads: CASSNGGEETQYF. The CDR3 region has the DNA TGTGCCAGCAGTAACGGGGGGGAAGAGACCCAGTACTTC.

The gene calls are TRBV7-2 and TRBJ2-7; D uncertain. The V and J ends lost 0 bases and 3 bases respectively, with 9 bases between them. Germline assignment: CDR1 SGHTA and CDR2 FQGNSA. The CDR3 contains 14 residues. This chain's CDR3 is CASSLARNYYEQYF. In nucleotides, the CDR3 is TGTGCCAGCAGCTTAGCCAGAAATTACTACGAGCAGTACTTC. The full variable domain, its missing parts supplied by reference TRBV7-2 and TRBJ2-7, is GAGVSQSPSNKVTEKGKDVELRCDPISGHTALYWYRQSLGQGLEFLIYFQGNSAPDKSGLPSDRFSAERTGGSVSTLTIQRTQQEDSAVYLCASSLARNYYEQYFGPGTRLTVT.

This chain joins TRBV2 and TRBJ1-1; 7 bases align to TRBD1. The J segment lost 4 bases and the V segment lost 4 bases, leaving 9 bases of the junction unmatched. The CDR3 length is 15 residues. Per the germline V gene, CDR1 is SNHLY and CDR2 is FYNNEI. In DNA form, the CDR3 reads TGTGCCAGCAGTGCCTCTGGACAGGTGGGCACTGAAGCTTTCTTT. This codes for CASSASGQVGTEAFF.

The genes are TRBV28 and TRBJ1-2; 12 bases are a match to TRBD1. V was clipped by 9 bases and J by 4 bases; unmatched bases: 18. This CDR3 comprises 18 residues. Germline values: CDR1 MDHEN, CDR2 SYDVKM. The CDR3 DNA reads TGTGCCAGTGGTCCGGCCGGGACAGGGGGCGGTCAGGGCTATGGCTACACCTTC. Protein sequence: CASGPAGTGGGQGYGYTF.

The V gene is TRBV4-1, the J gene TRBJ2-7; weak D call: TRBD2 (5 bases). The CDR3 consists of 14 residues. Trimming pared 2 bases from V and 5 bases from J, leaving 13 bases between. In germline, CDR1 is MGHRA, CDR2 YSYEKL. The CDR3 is CASSQPSKSHEQYF. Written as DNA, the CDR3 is TGCGCCAGCAGCCAACCTAGCAAGAGCCACGAGCAGTACTTC.

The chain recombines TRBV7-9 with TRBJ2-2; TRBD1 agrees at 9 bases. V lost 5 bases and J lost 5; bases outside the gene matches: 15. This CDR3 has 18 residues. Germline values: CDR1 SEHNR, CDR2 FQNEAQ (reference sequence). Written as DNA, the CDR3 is TGTGCCAGCAGCCCGAGGGACAGGGACCGGTGGGGGACCGGGGAGCTGTTTTTT. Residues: CASSPRDRDRWGTGELFF.

The CDR3 loop is CAWRPPGRPNQPQHF. The CDR3 nucleotides are TGTGCCTGGAGACCCCCCGGCAGGCCAAATCAGCCCCAGCATTTT. The chain combines TRBV30 with TRBJ1-5; D remains ambiguous. Trimming cost V 3 bases and J 4 bases, with 16 bases left between them. Germline-derived CDR1 and CDR2 are GTSNPN and SVGIG (reference sequence). This CDR3 is 15 amino acids long.

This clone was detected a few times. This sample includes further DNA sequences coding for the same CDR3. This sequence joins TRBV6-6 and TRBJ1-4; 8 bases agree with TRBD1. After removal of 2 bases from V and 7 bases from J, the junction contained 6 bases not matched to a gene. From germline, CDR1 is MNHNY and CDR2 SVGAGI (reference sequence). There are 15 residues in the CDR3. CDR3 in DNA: TGTGCCAGCAGTTACCCCGGGACAGGAGGTGAAAAACTGTTTTTT. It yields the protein CASSYPGTGGEKLFF.

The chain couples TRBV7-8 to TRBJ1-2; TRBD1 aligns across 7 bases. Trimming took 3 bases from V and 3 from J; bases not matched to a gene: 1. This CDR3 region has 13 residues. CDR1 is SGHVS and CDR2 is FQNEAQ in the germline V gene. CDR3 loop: CASSFGQDYGYTF. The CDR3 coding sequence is TGTGCCAGCAGCTTCGGACAGGACTATGGCTACACCTTC.

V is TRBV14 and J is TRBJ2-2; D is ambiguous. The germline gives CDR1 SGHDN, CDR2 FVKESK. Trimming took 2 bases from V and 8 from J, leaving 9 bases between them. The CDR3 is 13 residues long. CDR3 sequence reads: CASSQYSGGELFF. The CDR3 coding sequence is TGTGCCAGCAGCCAATACTCCGGGGGGGAGCTGTTTTTT.

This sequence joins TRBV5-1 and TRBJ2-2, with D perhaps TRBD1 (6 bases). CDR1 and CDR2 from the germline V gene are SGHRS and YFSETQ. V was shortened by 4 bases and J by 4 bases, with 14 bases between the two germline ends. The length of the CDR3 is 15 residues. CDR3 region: CASSLGTGITGELFF. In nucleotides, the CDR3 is TGCGCCAGCAGCCTGGGAACAGGGATCACCGGGGAGCTGTTTTTT. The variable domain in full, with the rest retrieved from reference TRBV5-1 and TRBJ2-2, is KAGVTQTPRYLIKTRGQQVTLSCSPISGHRSVSWYQQTPGQGLQFLFEYFSETQRNKGNFPGRFSGRQFSNSRSEMNVSTLELGDSALYLCASSLGTGITGELFFGEGSRLTVL.

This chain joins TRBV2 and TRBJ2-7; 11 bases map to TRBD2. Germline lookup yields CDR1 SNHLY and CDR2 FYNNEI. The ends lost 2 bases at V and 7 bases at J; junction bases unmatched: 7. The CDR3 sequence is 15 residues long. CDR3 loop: CASSELAGGLGEQYF. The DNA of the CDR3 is TGTGCCAGCAGTGAACTAGCGGGGGGCCTGGGTGAGCAGTACTTC.

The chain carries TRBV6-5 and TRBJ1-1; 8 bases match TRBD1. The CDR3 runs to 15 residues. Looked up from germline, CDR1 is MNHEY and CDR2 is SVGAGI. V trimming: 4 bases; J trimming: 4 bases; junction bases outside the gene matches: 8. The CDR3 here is CASSWAGGLGTEAFF. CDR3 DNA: TGTGCCAGCAGTTGGGCAGGGGGCCTGGGCACTGAAGCTTTCTTT.

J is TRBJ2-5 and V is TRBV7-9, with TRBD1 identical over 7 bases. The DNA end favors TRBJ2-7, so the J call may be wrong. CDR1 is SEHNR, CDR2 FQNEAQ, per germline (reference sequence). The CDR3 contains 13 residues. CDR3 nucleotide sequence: TGTGCCAGCAGCTTAGTTCCAGGGGGCGAGCAGTACTTC. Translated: CASSLVPGGEQYF.

The CDR3 bases are TGTGCCAGCAGTTTTCGAATGGGGAGCGGCGGGGAGCTGTTTTTT. Protein: CASSFRMGSGGELFF. V gene TRBV27 combines with J gene TRBJ2-2, with D perhaps TRBD2 (5 bases). There are 15 residues in the CDR3. Per the germline V gene, CDR1 is MNHEY and CDR2 is SMNVEV (reference sequence). V lost 3 bases to trimming and J lost 7 bases, with 15 bases between them.